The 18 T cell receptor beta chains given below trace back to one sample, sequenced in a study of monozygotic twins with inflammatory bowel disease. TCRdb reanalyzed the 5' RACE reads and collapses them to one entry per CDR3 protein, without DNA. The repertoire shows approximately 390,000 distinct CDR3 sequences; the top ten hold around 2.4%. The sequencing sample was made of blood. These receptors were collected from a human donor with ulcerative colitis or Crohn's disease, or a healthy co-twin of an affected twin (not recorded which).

CDR3 region: CSAIRTSGNYNTGELFF. V usage is TRBV20-1 and J usage is TRBJ2-2; absent DNA, TCRdb's TRBD2 call cannot be checked. Germline V gene sequence: CDR1 DFQATT, CDR2 SNEGSKA (reference sequence). This CDR3 spans 17 amino acids.

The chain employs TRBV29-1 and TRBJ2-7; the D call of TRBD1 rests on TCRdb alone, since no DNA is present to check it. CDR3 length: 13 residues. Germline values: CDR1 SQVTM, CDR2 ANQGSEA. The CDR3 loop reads CSVVSQGALEQYF.

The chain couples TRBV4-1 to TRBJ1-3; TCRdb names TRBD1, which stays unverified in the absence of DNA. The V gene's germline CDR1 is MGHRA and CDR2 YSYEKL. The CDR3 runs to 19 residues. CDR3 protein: CASSQEPPQTGGKWNTIYF.

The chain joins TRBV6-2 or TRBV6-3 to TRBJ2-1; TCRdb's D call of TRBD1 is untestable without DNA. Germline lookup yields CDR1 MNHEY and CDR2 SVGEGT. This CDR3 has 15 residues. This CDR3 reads CASSPRRGVINEQFF.

The CDR3 region is CATSRGDTGLGYGYTF. The chain carries TRBV15 and TRBJ1-2; checking the TCRdb D call of TRBD1 is not possible without DNA. The CDR3 has 16 residues. The germline gives CDR1 LNHNV, CDR2 YYDKDF (reference sequence).

The CDR3 loop reads CASSPPGTSGQETQYF. This chain joins TRBV13 and TRBJ2-5; TCRdb gives TRBD2 as the D gene, but with no DNA this cannot be confirmed. This CDR3 contains 16 residues. In germline, CDR1 is PRHDT, CDR2 FYEKMQ (reference sequence).

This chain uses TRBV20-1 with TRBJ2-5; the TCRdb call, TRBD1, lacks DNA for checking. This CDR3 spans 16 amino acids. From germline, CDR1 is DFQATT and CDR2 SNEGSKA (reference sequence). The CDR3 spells CSARDPSGGAQETQYF.

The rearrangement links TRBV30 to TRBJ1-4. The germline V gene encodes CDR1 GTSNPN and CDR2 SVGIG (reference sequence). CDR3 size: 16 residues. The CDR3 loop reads CAWSGLAGTSNEKLFF. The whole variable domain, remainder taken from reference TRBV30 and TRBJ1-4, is SQTIHQWPATLVQPVGSPLSLECTVEGTSNPNLYWYRQAAGRGLQLLFYSVGIGQISSEVPQNLSASRPQDRQFILSSKKLLLSDSGFYLCAWSGLAGTSNEKLFFGSGTQLSVL.

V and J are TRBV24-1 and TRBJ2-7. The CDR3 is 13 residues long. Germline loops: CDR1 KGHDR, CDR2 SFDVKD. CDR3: CATSDLPGYEQYF.

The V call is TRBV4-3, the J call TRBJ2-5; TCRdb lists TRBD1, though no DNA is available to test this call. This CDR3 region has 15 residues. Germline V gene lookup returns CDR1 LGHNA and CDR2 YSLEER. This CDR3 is CASSPLHTSGETQYF.

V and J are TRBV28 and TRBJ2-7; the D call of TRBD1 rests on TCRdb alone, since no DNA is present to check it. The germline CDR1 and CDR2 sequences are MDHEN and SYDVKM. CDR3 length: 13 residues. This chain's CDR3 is CASSLLGRDEQYF.

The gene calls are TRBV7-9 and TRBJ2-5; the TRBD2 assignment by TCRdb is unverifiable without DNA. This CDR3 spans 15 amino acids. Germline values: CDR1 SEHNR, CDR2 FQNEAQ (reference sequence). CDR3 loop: CASSSGLAGVETQYF.

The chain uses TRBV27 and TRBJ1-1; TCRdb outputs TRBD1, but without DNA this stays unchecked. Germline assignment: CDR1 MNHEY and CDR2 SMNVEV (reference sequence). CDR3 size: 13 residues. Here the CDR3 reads CASRDTGDTEAFF.

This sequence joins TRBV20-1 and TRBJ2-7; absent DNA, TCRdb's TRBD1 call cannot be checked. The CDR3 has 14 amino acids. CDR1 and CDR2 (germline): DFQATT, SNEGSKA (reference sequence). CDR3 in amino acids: CSARGSGNPYEQYF.

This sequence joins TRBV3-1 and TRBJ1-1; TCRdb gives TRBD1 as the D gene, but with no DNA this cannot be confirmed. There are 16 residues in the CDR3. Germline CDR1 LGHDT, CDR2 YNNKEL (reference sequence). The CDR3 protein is CASSPRDRGAWAEAFF.

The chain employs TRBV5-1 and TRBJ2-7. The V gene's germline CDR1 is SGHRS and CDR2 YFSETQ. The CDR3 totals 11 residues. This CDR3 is CASRRNGEQYF.

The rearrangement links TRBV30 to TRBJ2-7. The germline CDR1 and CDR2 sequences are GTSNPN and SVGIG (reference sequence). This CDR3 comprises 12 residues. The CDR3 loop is CAWSPTGYEQYF.

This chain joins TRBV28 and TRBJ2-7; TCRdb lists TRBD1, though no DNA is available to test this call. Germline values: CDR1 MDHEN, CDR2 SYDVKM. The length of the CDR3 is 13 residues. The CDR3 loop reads CASRGPPLYEQYF.